This T cell receptor beta chain was observed in a study of regulatory T cells in long-lasting Graves disease. Relying on iRepertoire HTBI primers and Arm-PCR of CDR3 regions, the team built TCR beta libraries. TCRdb reanalysed the multiplex PCR reads using MiXCR and keeps one entry per CDR3 protein. The sample comprises around 460,000 distinct CDR3 sequences, approximately 15% of which are singletons, and approximately 19% rests with the top ten. Germline loops: CDR1 MNHNY, CDR2 SVGAGI (reference sequence). The CDR3 is made up of 16 amino acids. With 0 bases clipped from V and 1 base from J, the junction kept 4 bases outside the gene matches. This clonotype was detected many times. Time point reported: newly diagnosed GD, antithyroid drugs for less than 3 months. Extracted RNA from PBMCs served as the source of the TCR library. These same data were also listed under a study on T cells in Graves' hyperthyroidism and ophthalmopathy. From that study: In blood, most of the thyroid clonotypes expanded above 0.001 were also present.

This specimen consisted of peripheral blood mononuclear cells (PBMCs), obtained at new diagnosis, from a patient treated with antithyroid drugs. This receptor was identified in a woman in her 50s with Graves disease. The J gene is TRBJ2-7, the V gene TRBV6-6; TRBD2 aligns across 9 bases. The CDR3 nucleotides read TGTGCCAGCAGTTACTCGACTAGCGGCCTTTCCTACGAGCAGTACTTC. This translates into CASSYSTSGLSYEQYF.